This is a list of T cell receptor beta chains from one sample in a study of shared clonotypes between healthy human individuals. The protocol was immunoSEQ multiplex PCR, while the TCRdb copy is restricted to in-frame clones and leaves out a portion. This sample yields some 660,000 clones, of which roughly 72% are seen a single time; roughly 2% belongs to the top ten. Sequenced: memory CD4+ T cells sorted from blood. The receptors shown here come from a woman in her 30s in good health. CDR3s include the opening cysteine and the closing phenylalanine or tryptophan. The order of the fields is D gene, clone size, J gene, V gene, CDR3 protein, CDR3 DNA. The D gene is left open where the match is weak. A clone size is listed for some rows: how often the clone was seen (once, few, many), or a class if it is expanded.

D gene: -; clone size: -; J gene: TRBJ2-7; V gene: TRBV4-1; CDR3 protein: CASSQSGLSSYEQYF; CDR3 DNA: TGCGCCAGCAGCCAAAGCGGTCTCAGCTCCTACGAGCAGTACTTC
D gene: -; clone size: -; J gene: TRBJ2-2; V gene: TRBV9; CDR3 protein: CASSVGGDLRTGELFF; CDR3 DNA: TGTGCCAGCAGCGTAGGTGGGGACCTACGGACCGGGGAGCTGTTTTTT
D gene: -; clone size: once; J gene: TRBJ1-1; V gene: TRBV28; CDR3 protein: CASSTAPGGDTEAFF; CDR3 DNA: TGTGCCAGCAGCACCGCGCCCGGGGGGGACACTGAAGCTTTCTTT
D gene: -; clone size: -; J gene: TRBJ2-5; V gene: TRBV6-5; CDR3 protein: CASRPRDWGEETQYF; CDR3 DNA: TGTGCCAGCAGGCCCCGGGACTGGGGGGAAGAGACCCAGTACTTC
D gene: TRBD1; clone size: -; J gene: TRBJ1-2; V gene: TRBV27; CDR3 protein: CASSLEGARGYTF; CDR3 DNA: TGTGCCAGCAGTTTAGAGGGGGCGCGAGGCTACACCTTC
D gene: -; clone size: -; J gene: TRBJ2-3; V gene: TRBV27; CDR3 protein: CASSLGATDTQYF; CDR3 DNA: TGTGCCAGCAGTTTAGGGGCCACAGATACGCAGTATTTT
D gene: -; clone size: -; J gene: TRBJ2-5; V gene: TRBV18; CDR3 protein: CASSREAGGETQYF; CDR3 DNA: TGTGCCAGCTCAAGGGAGGCAGGGGGAGAGACCCAGTACTTC
D gene: -; clone size: -; J gene: TRBJ2-1; V gene: TRBV25-1; CDR3 protein: CASSDDEQFF; CDR3 DNA: TGTGCCAGCAGTGACGATGAGCAGTTCTTC
D gene: -; clone size: -; J gene: TRBJ2-7; V gene: TRBV2; CDR3 protein: CASSAWSYEQYF; CDR3 DNA: TGTGCCAGCAGTGCCTGGTCCTACGAGCAGTACTTC
D gene: -; clone size: -; J gene: TRBJ1-1; V gene: TRBV5-1; CDR3 protein: CASSESAVSGTEAFF; CDR3 DNA: TGCGCCAGCAGCGAGAGCGCGGTATCGGGCACTGAAGCTTTCTTT
D gene: TRBD2; clone size: -; J gene: TRBJ2-3; V gene: TRBV27; CDR3 protein: CASSTGLEPDTQYF; CDR3 DNA: TGTGCCAGCAGTACAGGACTAGAGCCAGATACGCAGTATTTT
D gene: -; clone size: -; J gene: TRBJ2-2; V gene: TRBV28; CDR3 protein: CASSPLGERGGELFF; CDR3 DNA: TGTGCCAGCAGTCCCCTAGGGGAGAGGGGCGGGGAGCTGTTTTTT
D gene: -; clone size: -; J gene: TRBJ2-5; V gene: TRBV14; CDR3 protein: CASSQERETQYF; CDR3 DNA: TGTGCCAGCAGCCAAGAAAGGGAGACCCAGTACTTC
D gene: TRBD2; clone size: -; J gene: TRBJ2-1; V gene: TRBV11-2; CDR3 protein: CASSLGGTSGDNEQFF; CDR3 DNA: TGTGCCAGCAGCTTAGGCGGGACTAGCGGTGACAATGAGCAGTTCTTC
D gene: -; clone size: -; J gene: TRBJ1-4; V gene: TRBV6-5; CDR3 protein: CASRRTSNEKLFF; CDR3 DNA: TGTGCCAGCAGACGAACCTCGAATGAAAAACTGTTTTTT
D gene: -; clone size: -; J gene: TRBJ2-6; V gene: TRBV18; CDR3 protein: CASSPLGQFSGANVLTF; CDR3 DNA: TGTGCCAGCTCACCACTCGGACAGTTCTCTGGGGCCAACGTCCTGACTTTC
D gene: -; clone size: few; J gene: TRBJ2-7; V gene: TRBV9; CDR3 protein: CASSVGGWGNGEQYF; CDR3 DNA: TGTGCCAGCAGCGTAGGCGGGTGGGGGAACGGCGAGCAGTACTTC
D gene: TRBD2; clone size: -; J gene: TRBJ2-1; V gene: TRBV5-1; CDR3 protein: CASSLGTSVSYNEQFF; CDR3 DNA: TGCGCCAGCAGCTTGGGCACTAGCGTTTCCTACAATGAGCAGTTCTTC
D gene: -; clone size: -; J gene: TRBJ1-1; V gene: TRBV28; CDR3 protein: CASSLDTVEAFF; CDR3 DNA: TGTGCCAGCAGTTTAGACACAGTGGAAGCTTTCTTT
D gene: -; clone size: -; J gene: TRBJ2-2; V gene: TRBV2; CDR3 protein: CASSGDTGELFF; CDR3 DNA: TGTGCCAGCAGTGGCGATACCGGGGAGCTGTTTTTT
D gene: -; clone size: -; J gene: TRBJ2-7; V gene: TRBV2; CDR3 protein: CASSSDRHRSYEQYF; CDR3 DNA: TGTGCCAGCAGTTCCGACAGGCACCGGTCCTACGAGCAGTACTTC
D gene: -; clone size: -; J gene: TRBJ1-5; V gene: TRBV10-3; CDR3 protein: CAISGGDGYQPQHF; CDR3 DNA: TGTGCCATCAGTGGTGGTGACGGATATCAGCCCCAGCATTTT
D gene: -; clone size: -; J gene: TRBJ1-3; V gene: TRBV5-1; CDR3 protein: CASSLDGVSGNTIYF; CDR3 DNA: TGCGCCAGCAGCCTGGACGGCGTATCTGGAAACACCATATATTTT
D gene: TRBD1; clone size: once; J gene: TRBJ2-1; V gene: TRBV5-1; CDR3 protein: CASSSRDPGQGARGEQFF; CDR3 DNA: TGCGCCAGCAGCTCTAGAGATCCGGGACAGGGGGCGAGGGGTGAGCAGTTCTTC
D gene: -; clone size: -; J gene: TRBJ1-3; V gene: TRBV5-1; CDR3 protein: CASSLGESSGNTIYF; CDR3 DNA: TGCGCCAGCAGCTTGGGAGAGAGCTCTGGAAACACCATATATTTT
D gene: TRBD1; clone size: -; J gene: TRBJ1-2; V gene: TRBV4-1; CDR3 protein: CASSRGTGFGYTF; CDR3 DNA: TGCGCCAGCAGTCGAGGGACAGGTTTTGGCTACACCTTC
D gene: -; clone size: few; J gene: TRBJ1-1; V gene: TRBV9; CDR3 protein: CASSVDIGAKTEAFF; CDR3 DNA: TGTGCCAGCAGCGTAGACATAGGGGCCAAGACTGAAGCTTTCTTT